Listed below are T cell receptor beta chains from one sample, sequenced in a study of response to subunit inactivated influenza vaccine. TCRdb recomputed calls from the RT-PCR reads with MiXCR, one row per CDR3 protein. The sample holds roughly 500,000 distinct CDR3 sequences, roughly 27% seen once. The material sequenced was CD4+ T cells sorted from PBMCs, taken 4 to 6 days after vaccination. The receptors were gathered from a man aged 45-65 years who received an inactivated influenza vaccine. CDR3s include the opening cysteine and the closing phenylalanine or tryptophan. The order of the fields is CDR3 protein, CDR3 DNA, V gene, clone size, D gene, J gene, CDR3 length. The D gene is left open where the match is weak. Clone size, where shown, is once, few, many, or a class for clones that have expanded.

cdr3_aa: CSARAPGTGDTEAFF
cdr3_nt: TGCAGTGCTAGAGCACCCGGGACAGGGGACACTGAAGCTTTCTTT
v_call: TRBV20-1
clone_size: few
d_call: TRBD1
j_call: TRBJ1-1
cdr3_length: 15

cdr3_aa: CSAKAGGLNTEAFF
cdr3_nt: TGCAGTGCTAAAGCAGGGGGCTTGAACACTGAAGCTTTCTTT
v_call: TRBV20-1
clone_size: few
d_call: TRBD1
j_call: TRBJ1-1
cdr3_length: 14

cdr3_aa: CASSPVGLNTDTQYF
cdr3_nt: TGCGCCAGCAGCCCCGTAGGGCTAAACACAGATACGCAGTATTTT
v_call: TRBV5-1
clone_size: .
d_call: .
j_call: TRBJ2-3
cdr3_length: 15

cdr3_aa: CASSYRGLAGSGELFF
cdr3_nt: TGTGCCAGCAGTTACAGGGGACTAGCCGGATCGGGGGAGCTGTTTTTT
v_call: TRBV6-5
clone_size: .
d_call: TRBD2
j_call: TRBJ2-2
cdr3_length: 16

cdr3_aa: CASSYSNNEQFF
cdr3_nt: TGTGCCAGCAGTTACTCGAACAATGAGCAGTTCTTC
v_call: TRBV6-5
clone_size: .
d_call: .
j_call: TRBJ2-1
cdr3_length: 12

cdr3_aa: CSARGTGADEQYF
cdr3_nt: TGCAGTGCTAGAGGGACAGGGGCGGACGAGCAGTACTTC
v_call: TRBV20-1
clone_size: few
d_call: TRBD1
j_call: TRBJ2-7
cdr3_length: 13

cdr3_aa: CASSLGAGTTDTQYF
cdr3_nt: TGCGCCAGCAGCTTAGGGGCGGGGACCACAGATACGCAGTATTTT
v_call: TRBV5-1
clone_size: .
d_call: .
j_call: TRBJ2-3
cdr3_length: 15

cdr3_aa: CSVEPLGDQETQYF
cdr3_nt: TGCAGCGTTGAACCTTTGGGTGACCAAGAGACCCAGTACTTC
v_call: TRBV29-1
clone_size: few
d_call: .
j_call: TRBJ2-5
cdr3_length: 14

cdr3_aa: CASSSLGSQETQYF
cdr3_nt: TGTGCCAGCAGCTCCTTGGGCAGCCAAGAGACCCAGTACTTC
v_call: TRBV7-9
clone_size: few
d_call: .
j_call: TRBJ2-5
cdr3_length: 14

cdr3_aa: CASSLRDPTGGYTF
cdr3_nt: TGTGCCAGCAGCTTACGGGACCCTACGGGTGGCTACACCTTC
v_call: TRBV7-2
clone_size: .
d_call: .
j_call: TRBJ1-2
cdr3_length: 14

cdr3_aa: CASSAGTSGRVTQYF
cdr3_nt: TGTGCCAGCAGCGCAGGGACTAGCGGGAGAGTTACGCAGTATTTT
v_call: TRBV7-3
clone_size: many
d_call: TRBD2
j_call: TRBJ2-3
cdr3_length: 15

cdr3_aa: CASSLESGNTGELFF
cdr3_nt: TGTGCCAGCAGTTTGGAGTCGGGGAACACCGGGGAGCTGTTTTTT
v_call: TRBV12-3/TRBV12-4
clone_size: many
d_call: .
j_call: TRBJ2-2
cdr3_length: 15

cdr3_aa: CASSLGPSGAGYNEQFF
cdr3_nt: TGTGCCAGCAGTTTAGGCCCCTCGGGGGCTGGCTACAATGAGCAGTTCTTC
v_call: TRBV12-3/TRBV12-4
clone_size: .
d_call: .
j_call: TRBJ2-1
cdr3_length: 17

cdr3_aa: CSARNSGTDTQYF
cdr3_nt: TGCAGTGCTAGGAACAGCGGAACAGATACGCAGTATTTT
v_call: TRBV20-1
clone_size: few
d_call: .
j_call: TRBJ2-3
cdr3_length: 13

cdr3_aa: CASSYHEETYQETQYF
cdr3_nt: TGTGCCAGCAGTTACCATGAGGAGACCTACCAAGAGACCCAGTACTTC
v_call: TRBV6-2/TRBV6-3
clone_size: few
d_call: .
j_call: TRBJ2-5
cdr3_length: 16

cdr3_aa: CASSQDFQLSGANVLTF
cdr3_nt: TGTGCCAGCAGCCAAGATTTTCAGCTCTCTGGGGCCAACGTCCTGACTTTC
v_call: TRBV4-2
clone_size: .
d_call: .
j_call: TRBJ2-6
cdr3_length: 17

cdr3_aa: CSAREGTRGYEQYF
cdr3_nt: TGCAGTGCTAGAGAAGGCACCCGCGGGTACGAGCAGTACTTC
v_call: TRBV20-1
clone_size: .
d_call: .
j_call: TRBJ2-7
cdr3_length: 14

cdr3_aa: CASSTGTGAPVNEQFF
cdr3_nt: TGTGCCAGCAGTACCGGGACAGGGGCCCCGGTCAATGAGCAGTTCTTC
v_call: TRBV12-3/TRBV12-4
clone_size: few
d_call: TRBD1
j_call: TRBJ2-1
cdr3_length: 16

cdr3_aa: CASSSNRGGYNEQFF
cdr3_nt: TGTGCCAGCAGCTCTAACAGGGGGGGCTACAATGAGCAGTTCTTC
v_call: TRBV11-2
clone_size: few
d_call: .
j_call: TRBJ2-1
cdr3_length: 15